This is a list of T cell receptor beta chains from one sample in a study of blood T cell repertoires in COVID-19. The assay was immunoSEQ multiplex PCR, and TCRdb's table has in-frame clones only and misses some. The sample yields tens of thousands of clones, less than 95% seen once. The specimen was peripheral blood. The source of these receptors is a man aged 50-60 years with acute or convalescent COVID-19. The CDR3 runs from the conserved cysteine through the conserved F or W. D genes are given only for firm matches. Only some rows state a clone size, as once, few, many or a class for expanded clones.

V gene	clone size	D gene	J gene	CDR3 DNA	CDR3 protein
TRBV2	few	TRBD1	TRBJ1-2	TGTGCCAGCCCCGGAGACAGGGGGGAAGATGGCTACACCTTC	CASPGDRGEDGYTF
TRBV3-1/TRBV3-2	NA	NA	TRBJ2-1	TGTGCCAGCAGCCAAGTAGGATCCCGGGGGGCCAATGAGCAGTTCTTC	CASSQVGSRGANEQFF
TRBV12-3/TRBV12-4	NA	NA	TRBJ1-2	TGTGCCAGCAGTCCCAACAGGCGGGGGGGAACCTTC	CASSPNRRGGTF
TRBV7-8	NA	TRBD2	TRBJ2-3	TGTGCCAGCAGCTTAGACAGCGGGGAAGATACGCAGTATTTT	CASSLDSGEDTQYF
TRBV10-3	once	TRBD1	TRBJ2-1	TGTGCCATCAAGGGGACAGGGATCGGCGGTGAGCAGTTCTTC	CAIKGTGIGGEQFF
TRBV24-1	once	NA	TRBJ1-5	TGTGCCACCAGTGACGGGGGGAATCAGCCCCAGCATTTT	CATSDGGNQPQHF
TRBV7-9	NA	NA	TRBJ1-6	TGTGCCAGCAGCTTAGGATTGCCAGGGAATTCACCCCTCCACTTT	CASSLGLPGNSPLHF
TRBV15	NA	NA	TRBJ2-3	TGTGCCACCAGCAGACGCCAGGGGCGCACAGATACGCAGTATTTT	CATSRRQGRTDTQYF
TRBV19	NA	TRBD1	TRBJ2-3	TGTGCCAGTAGTAGTCCCGGACAGGGAGGCAGCACAGATACGCAGTATTTT	CASSSPGQGGSTDTQYF
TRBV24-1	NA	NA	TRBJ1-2	TGTGCCACCAGTGCCAACCCCATACAGGGAGGGGGCTATGGCTACACCTTC	CATSANPIQGGGYGYTF
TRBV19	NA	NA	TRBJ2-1	TGTGCCAGTAGGAGAGAGAGCTCCTACAATGAGCAGTTCTTC	CASRRESSYNEQFF
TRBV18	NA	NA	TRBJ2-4	TGTGCCAGCTCACCAGAACTAGCCAAAAACATTCAGTACTTC	CASSPELAKNIQYF
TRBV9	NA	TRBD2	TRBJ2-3	TGTGCCAGCACCCCGGGGGGGGGCACAGATACGCAGTATTTT	CASTPGGGTDTQYF
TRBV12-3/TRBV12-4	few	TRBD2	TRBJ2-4	TGTGCCAGCAGCACCGGGGGGACTAAGTACTTC	CASSTGGTKYF
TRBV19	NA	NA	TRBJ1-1	TGTGCCAGTAGTATAGGGGGGGGCGCAGGGACTGAAGCTTTCTTT	CASSIGGGAGTEAFF
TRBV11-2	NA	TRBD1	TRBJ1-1	TGTGCCAGCAGCGCACGACAGGGGGGGACTGAAGCTTTCTTT	CASSARQGGTEAFF
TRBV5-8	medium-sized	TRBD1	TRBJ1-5	TGTGCCAGCAGCTTGTCGACAGGGGGGAATCAGCCCCAGCATTTT	CASSLSTGGNQPQHF
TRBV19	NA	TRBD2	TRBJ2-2	TGTGCCAACCCGTATTCTAGCGGGGGGGCGGGTACCGGGGAGCTGTTTTTT	CANPYSSGGAGTGELFF
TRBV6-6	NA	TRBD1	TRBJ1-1	TGTGCCAGCAGTACCGGACAGGGGACTGAAGCTTTCTTT	CASSTGQGTEAFF
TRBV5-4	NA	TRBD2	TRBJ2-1	TGTGCCAGCAGCAAGGGACTAGGGGACTACAATGAGCAGTTCTTC	CASSKGLGDYNEQFF
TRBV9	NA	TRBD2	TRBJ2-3	TGTGCCAGCAGCGTAGGGGACTATAATACGCAGTATTTT	CASSVGDYNTQYF
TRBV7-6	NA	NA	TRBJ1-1	TGTGCCAGCAGCTTAGGGTCGGGCAGGGCTAACACTGAAGCTTTCTTT	CASSLGSGRANTEAFF
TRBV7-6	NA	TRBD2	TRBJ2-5	TGTGCCAGCAGCTTAGCGGGACTAGCGGGGCTGCAACACCAAGAGACCCAGTACTTC	CASSLAGLAGLQHQETQYF
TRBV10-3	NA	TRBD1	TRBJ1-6	TGTGCCATCAGTGAGACAGAACCGGGACAGGGACCTTCTTCCCTCCACTTT	CAISETEPGQGPSSLHF
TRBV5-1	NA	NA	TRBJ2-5	TGCGCCAGCAGCTTGGGACAGGAGCAAGAGACCCAGTACTTC	CASSLGQEQETQYF
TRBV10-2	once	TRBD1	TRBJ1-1	TGCGCCAGCAGTGACCTCCCCGGACAGGGTGGAACTGAAGCTTTCTTT	CASSDLPGQGGTEAFF
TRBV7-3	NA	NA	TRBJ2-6	TGTGCCAGCAGCTTAAGTCTCGGGGCTGGGGCCAACGTCCTGACTTTC	CASSLSLGAGANVLTF
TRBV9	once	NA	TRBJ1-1	TGTGCCAGCAGCGTAGGAACCAGGGATAGAACTGAAGCTTTCTTT	CASSVGTRDRTEAFF
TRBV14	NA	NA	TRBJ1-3	TGTGCCAGCAGCCCAACATTCTCTGGAAACACCATATATTTT	CASSPTFSGNTIYF
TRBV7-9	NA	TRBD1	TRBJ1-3	TGTGCCAGCAGCGCAATCCGGGACAGGGCTTCGGGAAACACCATATATTTT	CASSAIRDRASGNTIYF
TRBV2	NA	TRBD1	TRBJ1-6	TGTGCCAGCAGTGAAAGACAGGGGGCTCTATCACCCCTCCACTTT	CASSERQGALSPLHF
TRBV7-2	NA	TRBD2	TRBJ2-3	TGTGCCAGCAGCCCTCCAGGGACTAGCGGGGTTTCAGATACGCAGTATTTT	CASSPPGTSGVSDTQYF